The source of this T cell receptor beta chain is a study of blood T cell repertoires in COVID-19. Study as a whole: The origin of the acute and convalescent COVID-19 samples was the United States, Italy and Spain. The cDNA or gDNA used as material had been derived from T cells, B-cell-depleted T cells, or PBMCs.

The germline V gene encodes CDR1 MNHNS and CDR2 SASEGT. V trimming: 1 base; J trimming: 7 bases; junction bases outside the gene matches: 10. The CDR3 has 16 residues. Per the authors' pipeline: The assay estimated nucleated cells by amplifying reference gene primers. Method: immunoSEQ multiplex PCR; TCRdb's copy keeps in-frame clones and lacks some. V and J calls and clone size are copied from that table; D and trimming were computed from the DNA. The sample carries 25,000 to 30,000 clones, around 80% recorded once. The chain employs TRBV6-1 and TRBJ2-1; 7 bases match TRBD2. The sequence came from a woman between 70 and 85 years old with acute or convalescent COVID-19. Sequenced: peripheral blood. CDR3 sequence: CASSEGMASGLNEQFF. CDR3 bases: TGTGCCAGCAGTGAAGGAATGGCTAGCGGACTTAATGAGCAGTTCTTC.